The 24 T cell receptor beta chains presented below share a single source sample, sequenced in a study of Tregs in tolerant kidney transplant recipients. Only in-frame clones appear in the TCRdb table, and some are missing; sequencing was by immunoSEQ multiplex PCR. Of approximately 260,000 clones detected, 65% to 85% appear once; the ten largest clones hold over 0.5%. Material for sequencing was CD4+ T cells from blood. The source of these receptors is a human donor in good health.

A few counts support this clone. The CDR3 loop reads CASSSVGEGNEKLFF. CDR3 in DNA: TGTGCCAGCAGCTCCGTAGGGGAGGGCAATGAAAAACTGTTTTTT. V and J are TRBV7-6 and TRBJ1-4, with D perhaps TRBD1 (5 bases). Trimming removed 4 bases from V and 5 bases from J, with 14 bases in between. Germline values: CDR1 SGHVS, CDR2 FNYEAQ. The CDR3 contains 15 residues.

The CDR3 region is CASATGGIIDTQYF. The CDR3 coding sequence is TGTGCCAGCGCGACAGGGGGTATAATAGATACGCAGTATTTT. The rearrangement joins TRBV6-5 to TRBJ2-3, with TRBD1 identical over 9 bases. V lost 8 bases to trimming and J lost 5 bases; unmatched junction nucleotides: 8. The CDR3 has 14 residues. CDR1 is MNHEY, CDR2 SVGAGI, per germline.

The chain links TRBV6-1 to TRBJ2-5, with TRBD1 as a possible D gene (6 bases). Trimming took off 3 bases at V and 3 bases at J, with 14 bases between the two ends. The V gene's germline CDR1 is MNHNS and CDR2 SASEGT. This CDR3 has 15 amino acids. CDR3 DNA: TGTGCCAGCAGTGATCCGGGACAACTTAAAGAGACCCAGTACTTC. Encoded protein: CASSDPGQLKETQYF.

The chain combines TRBV10-1 with TRBJ2-7, with TRBD1 matching over 8 bases. The CDR3 runs to 14 residues. CDR1 is WNHNN, CDR2 SYGVQD, per germline (reference sequence). V dropped 5 bases and J dropped 2; count of bases not matched to a gene: 5. This CDR3 is CASSLSTGAYEQYF. The CDR3 DNA follows: TGCGCCAGCAGTCTCTCGACAGGGGCCTACGAGCAGTACTTC.

The gene calls are TRBV5-8 and TRBJ1-2; 7 nucleotides line up with TRBD1. Looked up from germline, CDR1 is SGHTS and CDR2 is YDEGEE. J gave up 5 bases and V 5 bases, and 9 bases lay outside the gene matches. The length of the CDR3 is 14 residues. The CDR3 reads CASRSTGAHYGYTF. The CDR3 coding sequence is TGTGCCAGCAGATCAACAGGGGCACATTATGGCTACACCTTC.

This clone was seen just once. This chain's CDR3 is CASRTGAEGANVLTF. The CDR3 coding sequence is TGCGCCAGCCGGACAGGGGCCGAGGGGGCCAACGTCCTGACTTTC. This sequence joins TRBV5-1 and TRBJ2-6, with 9 bases fitting TRBD1. The germline V gene has CDR1 SGHRS and CDR2 YFSETQ. The CDR3 is 15 residues long. Trimming removed 7 bases from V and 4 bases from J; junction bases left unmatched: 6.

This clone was picked up a small number of times. The rearrangement joins TRBV2 to TRBJ2-1; weak D call: TRBD2 (6 bases). Germline V gene lookup returns CDR1 SNHLY and CDR2 FYNNEI. Trimming cost V 2 bases and J 7 bases, with 9 bases left between them. The length of the CDR3 is 13 residues. For the CDR3, the DNA is TGTGCCAGCAGTGAATACCGGGAGAATGAGCAGTTCTTC. Translation gives CASSEYRENEQFF.

The J gene is TRBJ2-7, the V gene TRBV5-4; 8 bases are a match to TRBD1. CDR3 length: 15 amino acids. Germline trimming cut 6 bases from V and 0 bases from J; bases unmatched to any gene: 8. Germline CDR1 and CDR2: SGHNT and YYREEE (reference sequence). DNA for the CDR3: TGTGCCAGCACCACCAGACAGGGGCCCTCCTACGAGCAGTACTTC. Translation gives CASTTRQGPSYEQYF.

For this clone: In the same sample, other DNA sequences code for this CDR3. CDR3: CASSSQGNTEAFF. Written as DNA, the CDR3 is TGCGCCAGCAGCTCACAGGGGAACACTGAAGCTTTCTTT. The chain employs TRBV5-1 and TRBJ1-1; a weak D match, TRBD1 (6 bases). There are 13 residues in the CDR3. V lost 3 bases and J 1 base, leaving 7 bases between the germline ends. The germline V gene has CDR1 SGHRS and CDR2 YFSETQ.

This chain uses TRBV11-1 with TRBJ1-2; the match to TRBD1 covers 9 bases. The junction had 11 bases not matched to a gene; V was cut back by 5 bases and J by 7 bases. The CDR3 loop spans 15 amino acids. Germline V gives CDR1 SGHAT, CDR2 FQDESV (reference sequence). Here the CDR3 reads CASSTGQGRVGGYTF. The CDR3 bases are TGTGCCAGCAGCACGGGACAGGGAAGGGTAGGTGGCTACACCTTC. Variable domain in full (rest from reference TRBV11-1 and TRBJ1-2): EAEVAQSPRYKITEKSQAVAFWCDPISGHATLYWYRQILGQGPELLVQFQDESVVDDSQLPKDRFSAERLKGVDSTLKIQPAELGDSAMYLCASSTGQGRVGGYTFGSGTRLTVV.

This clone occurred a few times. The chain uses TRBV9 and TRBJ1-6, with D unresolved. This CDR3 spans 13 amino acids. CDR1 SGDLS and CDR2 YYNGEE come from the germline V gene. The V and J ends lost 0 bases and 10 bases respectively, with 8 bases between them. CDR3 in DNA: TGTGCCAGCAGCGTAGCTACGGAATCACCCCTCCACTTT. It is translated as CASSVATESPLHF.

The rearrangement links TRBV7-8 to TRBJ1-1, with 7 bases aligning to TRBD1. Trimming removed 4 bases from V and 4 bases from J; junction bases left unmatched: 9. The CDR3 spans 15 residues. Germline V lookup: CDR1 SGHVS, CDR2 FQNEAQ. In nucleotides, the CDR3 is TGTGCCAGCAGCTGGACAGGAGGAATAGGCACTGAAGCTTTCTTT. Translated: CASSWTGGIGTEAFF.

The chain recombines TRBV13 with TRBJ2-1; TRBD2 aligns across 13 bases. This CDR3 is 17 amino acids long. Germline V gene sequence: CDR1 PRHDT, CDR2 FYEKMQ (reference sequence). V shed 5 bases, J shed 2 bases, and the junction held 6 bases outside the gene matches. For the CDR3, the DNA is TGTGCCAGCAGCAATAGAGGGACTAGCGGGACCTACAATGAGCAGTTCTTC. Translated, it gives CASSNRGTSGTYNEQFF.

The V and J genes are TRBV7-6 and TRBJ1-5; weak D call: TRBD1 (5 bases). This CDR3 spans 14 amino acids. The germline V and J ends were trimmed by 1 base and 3 bases, with 7 bases remaining between them. The germline V gene has CDR1 SGHVS and CDR2 FNYEAQ. CDR3 in amino acids: CASSLGGNNQPQHF. CDR3 DNA sequence: TGTGCCAGCAGCTTAGGGGGGAACAATCAGCCCCAGCATTTT.

The chain joins TRBV20-1 to TRBJ1-1, with D tentatively TRBD1 (5 bases). This CDR3 spans 11 amino acids. Deletions cut 1 base from V and 8 bases from J, with 8 bases between. Germline V gene lookup returns CDR1 DFQATT and CDR2 SNEGSKA (reference sequence). For the CDR3, the DNA is TGCAGTGCTAGAGGGGGCAGGGAAGCTTTCTTT. Amino acids: CSARGGREAFF.

The chain employs TRBV7-9 and TRBJ2-3; possibly TRBD2 for D (7 bases). Germline-derived CDR1 and CDR2 are SEHNR and FQNEAQ (reference sequence). The CDR3 covers 15 residues. Trimming pared 2 bases from V and 1 base from J, leaving 10 bases between. CDR3 amino acids: CASSLTRGRTDTQYF. The CDR3, as DNA: TGTGCCAGCAGCTTAACGCGGGGGCGCACAGATACGCAGTATTTT.

The genes are TRBV30 and TRBJ2-2; a weak D match, TRBD2 (5 bases). CDR1 GTSNPN and CDR2 SVGIG come from the germline V gene (reference sequence). Trimming took 1 base from V and 4 from J, leaving 13 bases between them. The CDR3 loop spans 15 amino acids. The CDR3 coding sequence is TGTGCCTGGAGTGGAGTACAAGGAGGCACCGGGGAGCTGTTTTTT. Amino acids: CAWSGVQGGTGELFF.

This clone was seen a single time. CDR3 protein: CASSQGQQNEQFF. CDR3 sequence (DNA): TGCGCCAGCAGCCAAGGACAGCAGAATGAGCAGTTCTTC. The J gene is TRBJ2-1, the V gene TRBV4-1; D might be TRBD1 (5 bases). There are 13 residues in the CDR3. In germline, CDR1 is MGHRA, CDR2 YSYEKL. Trimming shortened V by 1 base and J by 7 bases, and 8 bases separated the two germline ends.

The chain combines TRBV9 with TRBJ2-2; TRBD1 might be the D (5 bases). Trimming removed 1 base from V and 1 base from J, with 8 bases in between. The germline CDR1 and CDR2 sequences are SGDLS and YYNGEE. The CDR3 spans 15 residues. The CDR3 coding sequence is TGTGCCAGCAGCGTACGACAGATGAACACCGGGGAGCTGTTTTTT. Its protein product is CASSVRQMNTGELFF. The whole variable domain, remainder taken from reference TRBV9 and TRBJ2-2, is DSGVTQTPKHLITATGQRVTLRCSPRSGDLSVYWYQQSLDQGLQFLIQYYNGEERAKGNILERFSAQQFPDLHSELNLSSLELGDSALYFCASSVRQMNTGELFFGEGSRLTVL.

The rearrangement links TRBV10-1 to TRBJ2-7, with TRBD1 as a possible D gene (5 bases). The germline CDR1 and CDR2 sequences are WNHNN and SYGVQD (reference sequence). This CDR3 region has 14 residues. Between the trimmed V and J ends, which lost 3 bases and 7 bases, there was a span of 16 bases. CDR3 region: CASSDSVGAREQYF. The CDR3 DNA is TGCGCCAGCAGTGATTCGGTTGGGGCGCGGGAGCAGTACTTC.

CDR3 in DNA: TGCGCCAGCAGGCCGAGCGGGCGTTCCTACGAGCAGTACTTC. Protein sequence: CASRPSGRSYEQYF. The chain links TRBV4-1 to TRBJ2-5; possible D gene TRBD2, 6 bases. The end of the DNA aligns better with TRBJ2-7, so the J call may be wrong. Germline lookup yields CDR1 MGHRA and CDR2 YSYEKL. The CDR3 sequence is 14 residues long.

In this sample, this clone turned up once. The J gene is TRBJ2-2, the V gene TRBV7-7; no clear D gene. The germline V gene encodes CDR1 SSHAT and CDR2 FNYEAQ (reference sequence). The CDR3 totals 15 residues. Trimming left V 5 bases short and J 2 bases short, with 12 bases between. The DNA for the CDR3 is TGTGCCAGCAGCCCGGGCCCAAAAAACACCGGGGAGCTGTTTTTT. Protein: CASSPGPKNTGELFF.

The chain recombines TRBV7-6 with TRBJ2-7; no reliable D call. The V end was cut by 0 bases, the J end by 0 bases, with 6 bases between. CDR3 length equals 14 residues. Germline CDR1 SGHVS, CDR2 FNYEAQ. In nucleotides, the CDR3 is TGTGCCAGCAGCTTAGCAACCGTCTCCTACGAGCAGTACTTC. Translation gives CASSLATVSYEQYF.

This rearrangement joins TRBV27 to TRBJ1-2; D unclear. Germline lookup yields CDR1 MNHEY and CDR2 SMNVEV (reference sequence). The CDR3 extends over 13 amino acids. Trimming took off 5 bases at V and 6 bases at J, with 13 bases between the two ends. This chain's CDR3 is CASSPRIGHGYTF. The CDR3 nucleotides read TGTGCCAGCAGTCCTCGGATAGGGCATGGCTACACCTTC.